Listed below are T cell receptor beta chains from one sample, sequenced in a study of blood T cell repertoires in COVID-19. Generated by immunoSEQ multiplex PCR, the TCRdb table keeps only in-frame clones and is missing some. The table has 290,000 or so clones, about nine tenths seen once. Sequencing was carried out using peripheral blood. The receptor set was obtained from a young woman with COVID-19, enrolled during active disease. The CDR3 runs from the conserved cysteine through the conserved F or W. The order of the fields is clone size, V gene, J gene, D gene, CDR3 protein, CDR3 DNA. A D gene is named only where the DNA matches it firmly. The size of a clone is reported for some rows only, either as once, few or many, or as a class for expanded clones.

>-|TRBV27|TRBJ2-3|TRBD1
CASSFTGGGTDTQYF
TGTGCCAGCAGTTTCACAGGGGGTGGCACAGATACGCAGTATTTT
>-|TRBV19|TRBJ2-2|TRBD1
CASSPHPTGTGELFF
TGTGCCAGTAGTCCCCACCCGACAGGGACCGGGGAGCTGTTTTTT
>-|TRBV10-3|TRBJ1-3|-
CAGTAGGLGNTIYF
TGTGCCGGCACGGCGGGGGGCCTCGGAAACACCATATATTTT
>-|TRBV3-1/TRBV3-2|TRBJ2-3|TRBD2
CASSQERGRAMIDTQYF
TGTGCCAGCAGCCAAGAGCGCGGGAGGGCCATGATAGATACGCAGTATTTT
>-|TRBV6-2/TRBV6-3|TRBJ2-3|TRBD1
CASSPGQGRTDTQYF
TGTGCCAGCAGCCCCGGACAGGGGAGGACAGATACGCAGTATTTT
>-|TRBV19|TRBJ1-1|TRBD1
CASRGPGQGKTEAFF
TGTGCCAGTAGGGGACCGGGACAGGGGAAGACTGAAGCTTTCTTT
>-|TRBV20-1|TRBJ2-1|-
CSVPQSGQGFF
TGCAGTGTTCCACAGTCGGGCCAGGGGTTCTTC
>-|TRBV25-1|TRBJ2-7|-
CASRGERSYEQYF
TGTGCCAGCAGGGGTGAGCGGTCCTACGAGCAGTACTTC
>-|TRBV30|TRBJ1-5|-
CAWSVQGIMHF
TGTGCCTGGAGTGTACAGGGAATTATGCATTTT
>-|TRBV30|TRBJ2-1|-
CAWSPQKYNEQFF
TGTGCCTGGAGTCCACAGAAATACAATGAGCAGTTCTTC
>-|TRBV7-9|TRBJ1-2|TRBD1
CASSFRDSRGYTF
TGTGCCAGCAGCTTCCGGGACAGTCGCGGCTACACCTTC
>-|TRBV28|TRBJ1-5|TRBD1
CASSSGGTHQPQHF
TGTGCCAGCAGCTCAGGGGGCACCCATCAGCCCCAGCATTTT
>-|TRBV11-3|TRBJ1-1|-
CASSLGSGWNTEAFF
TGTGCCAGCAGCTTAGGGTCAGGGTGGAACACTGAAGCTTTCTTT
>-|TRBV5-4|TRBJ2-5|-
CASSLASRETQYF
TGTGCCAGCAGCTTGGCTAGTAGGGAGACCCAGTACTTC
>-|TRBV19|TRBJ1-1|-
CASTVTGFSTEAFF
TGTGCCAGTACCGTCACGGGATTTAGCACTGAAGCTTTCTTT
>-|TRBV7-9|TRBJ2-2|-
CASSLARGTGELFF
TGTGCCAGCAGCTTAGCTCGGGGCACCGGGGAGCTGTTTTTT
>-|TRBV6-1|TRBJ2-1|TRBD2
CASSETLAGGSNEQFF
TGTGCCAGCAGTGAAACACTAGCGGGAGGTAGTAATGAGCAGTTCTTC
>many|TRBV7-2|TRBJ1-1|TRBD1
CASSPRQGSNTEAFF
TGTGCCAGCAGCCCGCGACAGGGCTCGAACACTGAAGCTTTCTTT
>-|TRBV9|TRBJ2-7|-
CASSLLTDTYEQYF
TGTGCCAGCAGCCTCCTGACGGACACCTACGAGCAGTACTTC
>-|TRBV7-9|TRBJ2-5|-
CASSLNRETQYF
TGTGCCAGCAGCTTAAATCGAGAGACCCAGTACTTC
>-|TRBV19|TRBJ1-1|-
CASHRSGGSHTEAFF
TGTGCCAGCCATAGATCGGGGGGGAGTCACACTGAAGCTTTCTTT
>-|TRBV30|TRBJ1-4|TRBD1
CAWSQQGEEKLFF
TGTGCCTGGAGTCAACAGGGGGAAGAAAAACTGTTTTTT
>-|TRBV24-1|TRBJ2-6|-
CATSDSLAGVPSGANVLTF
TGTGCCACCAGTGATTCGTTGGCAGGGGTACCCTCTGGGGCCAACGTCCTGACTTTC
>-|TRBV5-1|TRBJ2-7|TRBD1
CASNRDSISYEQYF
TGCGCCAGCAACCGGGACAGCATTTCCTACGAGCAGTACTTC
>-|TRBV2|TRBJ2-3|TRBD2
CASTPAGGGTDTQYF
TGTGCCAGCACCCCAGCGGGAGGGGGTACAGATACGCAGTATTTT
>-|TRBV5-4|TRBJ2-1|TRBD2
CASSLGGLAGPNEQFF
TGTGCCAGCAGCTTGGGGGGGCTAGCGGGCCCCAATGAGCAGTTCTTC
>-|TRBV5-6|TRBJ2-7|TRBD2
CASSSAGLDTYEQYF
TGTGCCAGCAGCTCCGCGGGACTAGACACCTACGAGCAGTACTTC
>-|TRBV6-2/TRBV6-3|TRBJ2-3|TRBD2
CASSLAALELAGRDTQYF
TGTGCCAGCAGTCTCGCTGCTTTAGAACTAGCGGGGAGAGATACGCAGTATTTT
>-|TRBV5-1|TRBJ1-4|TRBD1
CASSDGTGKNEKLFF
TGCGCCAGCAGCGACGGGACAGGGAAAAATGAAAAACTGTTTTTT
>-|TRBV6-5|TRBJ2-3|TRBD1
CASGPTGTSTDTQYF
TGTGCCAGCGGACCGACAGGGACGAGCACAGATACGCAGTATTTT
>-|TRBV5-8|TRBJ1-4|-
CASSFLVATNEKLFF
TGTGCCAGCAGCTTCTTAGTTGCAACTAATGAAAAACTGTTTTTT
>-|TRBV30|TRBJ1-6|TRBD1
CAWGTGSSYNSPLHF
TGTGCCTGGGGGACAGGGAGCTCCTATAATTCACCCCTCCACTTT